The rows below give T cell receptor beta chains drawn from one sample of a study of control samples from healthy donors and cancer patients. The data were produced by immunoSEQ multiplex PCR, yet TCRdb's version contains in-frame clones alone and is incomplete. The sample includes about 75,000 clones, about 80% of them seen just once. Sample: blood. The receptors derive from a man between 50 and 59 years old in good health. CDR3s include the opening cysteine and the closing phenylalanine or tryptophan.

V: TRBV18
J: TRBJ1-1
CDR3: CASSPIAGRGTEAFF

V: TRBV6-1
J: TRBJ1-1
CDR3: CASSEDSYMNTEAFF

V: TRBV2
J: TRBJ1-1
CDR3: CASVNLGNEAFF

V: TRBV7-9
J: TRBJ2-7
CDR3: CASSVTGTPYEQYF

V: TRBV10-3
J: TRBJ2-1
CDR3: CAISESQGGRRNEQFF

V: TRBV5-1
J: TRBJ2-5
CDR3: CASSLGLTGAQETQYF

V: TRBV7-2
J: TRBJ2-2
CDR3: CASSLAAGGLVRELFF

V: TRBV21-1
J: TRBJ1-2
CDR3: CASSKESEGRDGYTF

V: TRBV19
J: TRBJ2-1
CDR3: CASSIVGSGRFYEQFF

V: TRBV4-3
J: TRBJ1-2
CDR3: CASSQDEGESYGYTF

V: TRBV6-2/TRBV6-3
J: TRBJ2-7
CDR3: CASTPWRTYEQYF

V: TRBV28
J: TRBJ1-5
CDR3: CASSPGQGLNRGQPQHF

V: TRBV3-1/TRBV3-2
J: TRBJ1-5
CDR3: CASSHTLDRGCQPQHF

V: TRBV30
J: TRBJ2-5
CDR3: CAWSVGVNAGQETQYF

V: TRBV30
J: TRBJ2-7
CDR3: CAWNGRVNEQYF

V: TRBV11-2
J: TRBJ2-6
CDR3: CASSSRQGSNVLTF

V: TRBV3-1/TRBV3-2
J: TRBJ2-3
CDR3: CASSQVYGLAGGTSTDTQYF

V: TRBV9
J: TRBJ2-3
CDR3: CASSSRGRGGDTQYF

V: TRBV27
J: TRBJ2-7
CDR3: CASSLGLAGGPYEQYF

V: TRBV28
J: TRBJ1-1
CDR3: CASSTGVGTEAFF

V: TRBV18
J: TRBJ2-7
CDR3: CASSPPRGSAYEQYF

V: TRBV27
J: TRBJ2-7
CDR3: CASSLRQSYEQYF

V: TRBV7-9
J: TRBJ1-1
CDR3: CASIRSVNTEAFF

V: TRBV7-9
J: TRBJ2-2
CDR3: CASSQQAGELFF

V: TRBV22-1
J: TRBJ2-1
CDR3: CPGSARDSLEEQFF

V: TRBV6-5
J: TRBJ1-1
CDR3: CASSPAGNTEAFF

V: TRBV29-1
J: TRBJ2-3
CDR3: CSVELDTQYF

V: TRBV30
J: TRBJ1-2
CDR3: CAWSVFPSRYGYTF

V: TRBV3-1/TRBV3-2
J: TRBJ1-4
CDR3: CASSIRGEKLFF

V: TRBV7-8
J: TRBJ1-2
CDR3: CASSLGRTGNYGYTF

V: TRBV19
J: TRBJ2-7
CDR3: CASSHHGRGSYEQYF

V: TRBV30
J: TRBJ2-5
CDR3: CAWSVSLSETQYF

V: TRBV11-3
J: TRBJ2-1
CDR3: CASSLLSGPSYNEQFF

V: TRBV6-5
J: TRBJ1-2
CDR3: CASSYAGQLNYGYTF

V: TRBV2
J: TRBJ1-1
CDR3: CASSPGRLNTEAFF

V: TRBV6-1
J: TRBJ1-4
CDR3: CASSEEVVANEKLFF

V: TRBV7-9
J: TRBJ2-7
CDR3: CASTKTGFEQYF

V: TRBV5-1
J: TRBJ2-1
CDR3: CASSLFPSGSNEQFF

V: TRBV6-5
J: TRBJ2-2
CDR3: CASRRLAGGGGELFF

V: TRBV19
J: TRBJ1-5
CDR3: CASSINPGGDSNQPQHF

V: TRBV21-1
J: TRBJ1-1
CDR3: CASSKGGTEAFF

V: TRBV25-1
J: TRBJ1-1
CDR3: CASSDLESRSEAFF

V: TRBV2
J: TRBJ1-1
CDR3: CASSEGWGAKAFF

V: TRBV19
J: TRBJ1-2
CDR3: CASSIPRAIYGYTF

V: TRBV29-1
J: TRBJ2-1
CDR3: CSVIAGARNEQFF

V: TRBV11-3
J: TRBJ1-2
CDR3: CASSLDQTGYGYTF

V: TRBV6-5
J: TRBJ1-1
CDR3: CASSYREDTEAFF

V: TRBV12-3/TRBV12-4
J: TRBJ1-5
CDR3: CASSLTGNQPQHF

V: TRBV12-3/TRBV12-4
J: TRBJ1-5
CDR3: CASSVQSNQPQHF

V: TRBV6-5
J: TRBJ1-1
CDR3: CASSYSGQGNTEAFF

V: TRBV7-2
J: TRBJ2-3
CDR3: CASSGPGDTQYF

V: TRBV6-6
J: TRBJ1-5
CDR3: CASTSHREGGNQPQHF

V: TRBV5-1
J: TRBJ2-7
CDR3: CASSLYISGRAAYEQYF

V: TRBV3-1/TRBV3-2
J: TRBJ2-6
CDR3: CASSRTGTSGHLSGANVLTF

V: TRBV19
J: TRBJ1-2
CDR3: CASTPGQVLNYGYTF